The 9 T cell receptor beta chains listed next were all sequenced from one sample in a study of cytomegalovirus exposure and HLA in healthy donors. This PCR relied on a set of 60 Vbeta primers and 13 Jbeta primers. Sequencing was performed with immunoSEQ multiplex PCR; in TCRdb, only in-frame clones are kept and a portion is missing. Among around 44,000 clones listed, 87% were seen once. Sequences were obtained from PBMCs. These receptors were collected from a woman between 35 and 50 years old in good health and CMV-seropositive.

The genes are TRBV18 and TRBJ2-1; 10 bases map to TRBD1. After removal of 3 bases from V and 5 bases from J, the junction contained 1 base not matched to a gene. The CDR3 loop spans 14 amino acids. Germline CDR1 KGHSH, CDR2 LQKENI. CDR3 region: CASSPGTGDNEQFF. DNA of the CDR3: TGTGCCAGCTCACCTGGGACAGGGGACAATGAGCAGTTCTTC.

The chain is built from TRBV19 and TRBJ1-5; a weak D match, TRBD1 (6 bases). The CDR3 is 15 residues long. V was trimmed by 3 bases and J by 3 bases, leaving 12 bases between them. The germline gives CDR1 LNHDA, CDR2 SQIVND (reference sequence). The CDR3 is CASSMKDSDNQPQHF. The CDR3 DNA reads TGTGCCAGTAGTATGAAGGACAGCGACAATCAGCCCCAGCATTTT.

J is TRBJ2-2 and V is TRBV7-6, with D perhaps matching TRBD2 (6 bases). Between the trimmed V and J ends, which lost 5 bases and 0 bases, there was a span of 19 bases. Germline values: CDR1 SGHVS, CDR2 FNYEAQ. The CDR3 runs 18 residues. The CDR3 spells CASSPGRGRQANTGELFF. The CDR3 DNA reads as TGTGCCAGCAGCCCCGGGCGGGGACGCCAAGCGAACACCGGGGAGCTGTTTTTT.

The chain employs TRBV12-5 and TRBJ1-1; TRBD1 aligns across 7 bases. CDR3 size: 17 residues. V shed 1 base, J shed 7 bases, and the junction held 15 bases outside the gene matches. The germline V gene has CDR1 LGHNT and CDR2 FRNRAP. The CDR3 DNA reads as TGTGCTAGTGGTTTGGGTCTTGGTAGGGGGCGGAGTGTTGAAGCTTTCTTT. Encoded protein: CASGLGLGRGRSVEAFF.

The V and J genes are TRBV5-1 and TRBJ2-7, with TRBD1 as a possible D gene (6 bases). With 0 bases removed from V and 4 bases from J, the gap between germline ends came to 17 bases. This CDR3 is built from 16 residues. The germline gives CDR1 SGHRS, CDR2 YFSETQ. CDR3 amino acids: CASSLAGTGRGYEQYF. In DNA form, the CDR3 reads TGCGCCAGCAGCTTGGCCGGAACGGGAAGGGGGTACGAGCAGTACTTC.

The V and J genes are TRBV6-6 and TRBJ2-1; 9 bases align to TRBD2. This CDR3 region has 15 residues. V lost 0 bases to trimming and J lost 9 bases; unmatched junction nucleotides: 6. In germline, CDR1 is MNHNY, CDR2 SVGAGI (reference sequence). As DNA, the CDR3 is TGTGCCAGCAGTTACTCTAGCGGGAGTAGGGCTGAGCAGTTCTTC. Translated: CASSYSSGSRAEQFF.

The CDR3 protein is CASSVGRGLSYEQYF. The CDR3 coding sequence is TGTGCCAGCAGCGTAGGCCGCGGACTCTCCTACGAGCAGTACTTC. This chain joins TRBV9 and TRBJ2-7, with D possibly TRBD2 on 5 matching bases. Per the germline V gene, CDR1 is SGDLS and CDR2 is YYNGEE. The CDR3 has 15 residues. Trimming removed 0 bases at V and 0 bases at J, with 10 bases between. The whole variable domain, filled in from reference TRBV9 and TRBJ2-7, reads DSGVTQTPKHLITATGQRVTLRCSPRSGDLSVYWYQQSLDQGLQFLIQYYNGEERAKGNILERFSAQQFPDLHSELNLSSLELGDSALYFCASSVGRGLSYEQYFGPGTRLTVT.

The chain couples TRBV2 to TRBJ2-7; 10 positions agree with TRBD2. V gave up 11 bases and J gave up 5 bases; unmatched junction bases: 15. Germline values: CDR1 SNHLY, CDR2 FYNNEI. The CDR3 runs to 15 residues. The CDR3 DNA follows: TGTGCCGGCCACTCGTCCCTAGCGGGAGTGGACGAGCAGTACTTC. Protein: CAGHSSLAGVDEQYF. Combining the CDR3 with reference TRBV2 and TRBJ2-7 gives the whole variable domain EPEVTQTPSHQVTQMGQEVILRCVPISNHLYFYWYRQILGQKVEFLVSFYNNEISEKSEIFDDQFSVERPDGSNFTLKIRSTKLEDSAMYFCAGHSSLAGVDEQYFGPGTRLTVT.

The V gene is TRBV19, the J gene TRBJ2-3; D call uncertain. Germline-derived CDR1 and CDR2 are LNHDA and SQIVND (reference sequence). CDR3 length: 13 residues. Between the trimmed V and J ends, which lost 2 bases and 1 base, there was a span of 4 bases. Here the CDR3 DNA reads TGTGCCAGTAGTATAACAGGCACAGATACGCAGTATTTT. It is translated as CASSITGTDTQYF. Filled out from reference TRBV19 and TRBJ2-3, the complete variable domain reads DGGITQSPKYLFRKEGQNVTLSCEQNLNHDAMYWYRQDPGQGLRLIYYSQIVNDFQKGDIAEGYSVSREKKESFPLTVTSAQKNPTAFYLCASSITGTDTQYFGPGTRLTVL.